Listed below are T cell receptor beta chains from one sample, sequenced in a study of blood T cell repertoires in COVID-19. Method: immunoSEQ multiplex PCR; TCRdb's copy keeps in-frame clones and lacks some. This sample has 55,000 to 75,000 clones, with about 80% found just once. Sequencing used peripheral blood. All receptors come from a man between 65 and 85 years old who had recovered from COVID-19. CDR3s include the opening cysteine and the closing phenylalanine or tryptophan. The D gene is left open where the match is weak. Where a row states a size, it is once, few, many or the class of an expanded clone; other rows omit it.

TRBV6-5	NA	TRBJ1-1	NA	CASSLSRVLNTEAFF	TGTGCCAGCAGCCTAAGCCGGGTTCTCAACACTGAAGCTTTCTTT
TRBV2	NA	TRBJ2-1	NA	CASKSSRNNEQFF	TGTGCCAGCAAGTCTAGCAGAAACAATGAGCAGTTCTTC
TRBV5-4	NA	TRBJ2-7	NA	CASSLIGTSYEQYF	TGTGCCAGCAGCTTGATCGGGACTTCCTACGAGCAGTACTTC
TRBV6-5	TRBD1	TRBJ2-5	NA	CASRSTGGGKTQYF	TGTGCCAGCAGATCCACAGGGGGCGGCAAGACCCAGTACTTC
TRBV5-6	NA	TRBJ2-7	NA	CASSPTPRRGAYEQYF	TGTGCCAGCAGCCCCACCCCGAGGCGGGGAGCCTACGAGCAGTACTTC
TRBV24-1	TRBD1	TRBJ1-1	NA	CATSDLRGLAFF	TGTGCCACCAGTGATTTGAGGGGGCTAGCTTTCTTT
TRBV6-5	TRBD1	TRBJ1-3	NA	CASSYNRGYSGNTIYF	TGTGCCAGCAGTTATAACAGGGGATACTCTGGAAACACCATATATTTT
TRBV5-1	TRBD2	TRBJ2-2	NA	CASRPGLGATGELFF	TGCGCCAGCAGGCCGGGACTAGGAGCCACCGGGGAGCTGTTTTTT
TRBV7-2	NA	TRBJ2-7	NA	CASSRGRDYEQYF	TGTGCCAGCAGCCGAGGACGGGATTACGAGCAGTACTTC
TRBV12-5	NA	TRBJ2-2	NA	CASGLVLAAGELFF	TGTGCTAGTGGTTTGGTATTAGCGGCCGGGGAGCTGTTTTTT
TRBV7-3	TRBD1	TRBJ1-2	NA	CASSPRTGDGYTF	TGTGCCAGCAGCCCACGGACAGGGGACGGCTACACCTTC
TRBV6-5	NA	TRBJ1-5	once	CASSRARDQPQHF	TGTGCCAGCAGTCGAGCCCGGGATCAGCCCCAGCATTTT
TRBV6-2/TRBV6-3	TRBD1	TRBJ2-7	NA	CASSEQGDEQYF	TGTGCCAGCAGCGAACAGGGGGACGAGCAGTACTTC
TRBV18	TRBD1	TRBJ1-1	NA	CASSTRQGENTEAFF	TGTGCCAGCTCGACACGACAGGGTGAGAACACTGAAGCTTTCTTT
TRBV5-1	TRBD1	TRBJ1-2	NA	CASSPTDRGYGYTF	TGCGCCAGCAGCCCCACGGACAGGGGCTATGGCTACACCTTC
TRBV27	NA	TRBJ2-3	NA	CASSRKIAALTDTQYF	TGTGCCAGCAGTCGAAAAATAGCGGCCCTCACAGATACGCAGTATTTT
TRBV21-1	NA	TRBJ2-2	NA	CASRTGTSGSRDTGELFF	TGTGCCAGCAGAACCGGGACTAGCGGGAGTAGGGACACCGGGGAGCTGTTTTTT
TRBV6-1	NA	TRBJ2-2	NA	CASSESVIWLLNTGELFF	TGTGCCAGCAGTGAAAGTGTGATCTGGCTCCTGAACACCGGGGAGCTGTTTTTT
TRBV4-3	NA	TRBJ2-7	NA	CASSQGRGEQYF	TGCGCCAGCAGCCAAGGAAGGGGCGAGCAGTACTTC
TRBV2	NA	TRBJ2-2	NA	CASDKGVYTGELFF	TGTGCCAGCGACAAGGGGGTATACACCGGGGAGCTGTTTTTT
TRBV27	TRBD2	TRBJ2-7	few	CASRFLAGAEYEQYF	TGTGCCAGCAGATTTCTAGCGGGCGCCGAATACGAGCAGTACTTC
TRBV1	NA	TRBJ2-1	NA	CTSSQGIRTPSYNEQFF	TGCACCAGCAGCCAAGGAATCAGAACACCCTCCTACAATGAGCAGTTCTTC
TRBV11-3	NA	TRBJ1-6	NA	CASSLDFITGSYNSPLHF	TGTGCCAGCAGCTTAGATTTTATCACGGGCTCCTATAATTCACCCCTCCACTTT
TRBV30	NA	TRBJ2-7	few	CAWSPQGLVEQYF	TGTGCCTGGAGCCCCCAAGGACTCGTCGAGCAGTACTTC
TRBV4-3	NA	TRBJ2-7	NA	CASSQEMQGLQYF	TGCGCCAGCAGCCAAGAAATGCAGGGGTTGCAGTACTTC
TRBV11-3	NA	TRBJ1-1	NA	CASSIRVGTEAFF	TGTGCCAGCAGCATCAGGGTAGGCACTGAAGCTTTCTTT
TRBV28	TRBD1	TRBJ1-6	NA	CASGLGQDNSPLHF	TGTGCCAGCGGACTCGGACAGGATAATTCACCCCTCCACTTT
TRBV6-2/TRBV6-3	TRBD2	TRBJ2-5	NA	CASSRTSGGDRQETQYF	TGTGCCAGCAGTAGGACTAGCGGGGGGGACCGCCAAGAGACCCAGTACTTC
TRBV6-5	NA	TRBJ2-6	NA	CASIQGTAGANVLTF	TGTGCCAGCATACAGGGAACGGCTGGGGCCAACGTCCTGACTTTC
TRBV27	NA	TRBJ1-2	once	CASRATGRNYGYTF	TGTGCCAGCAGGGCAACAGGGCGTAACTATGGCTACACCTTC